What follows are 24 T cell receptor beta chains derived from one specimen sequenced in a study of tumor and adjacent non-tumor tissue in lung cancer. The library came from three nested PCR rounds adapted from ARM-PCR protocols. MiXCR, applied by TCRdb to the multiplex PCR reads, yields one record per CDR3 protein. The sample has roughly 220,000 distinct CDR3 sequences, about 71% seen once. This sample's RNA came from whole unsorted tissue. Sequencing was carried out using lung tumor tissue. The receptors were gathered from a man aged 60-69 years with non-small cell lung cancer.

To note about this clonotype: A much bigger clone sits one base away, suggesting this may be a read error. As DNA, the CDR3 is TGCGCCATCAGCCAGACTTCGGGGTACGAGCAGTACTTC. Translating it yields CAISQTSGYEQYF. The chain is built from TRBV4-3 and TRBJ2-7; a possible D gene is TRBD2 (5 bases). Per germline, CDR1 LGHNA and CDR2 YSLEER. There are 13 residues in the CDR3.

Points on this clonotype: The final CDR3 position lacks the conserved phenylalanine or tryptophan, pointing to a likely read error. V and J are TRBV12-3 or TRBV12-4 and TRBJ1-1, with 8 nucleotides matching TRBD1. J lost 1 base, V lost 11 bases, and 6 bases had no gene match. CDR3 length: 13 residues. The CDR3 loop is CADSGTGNTEAFL. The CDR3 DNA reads TGTGCCGACTCCGGGACAGGGAACACTGAAGCTTTCCTT.

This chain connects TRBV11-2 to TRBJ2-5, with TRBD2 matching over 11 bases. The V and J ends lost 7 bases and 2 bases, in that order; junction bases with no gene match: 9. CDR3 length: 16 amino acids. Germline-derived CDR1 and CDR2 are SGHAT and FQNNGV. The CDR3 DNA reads TGTGCCAGCAACCATGGGACTAGCGGCCTTCAAGAGACCCAGTACTTC. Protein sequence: CASNHGTSGLQETQYF.

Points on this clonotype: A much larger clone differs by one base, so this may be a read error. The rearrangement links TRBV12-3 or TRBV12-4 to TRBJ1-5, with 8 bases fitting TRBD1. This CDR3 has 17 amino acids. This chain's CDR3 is CAGSPYSTGGEIQPQHF. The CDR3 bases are TGTGCCGGCAGTCCTTACTCAACAGGGGGAGAAATTCAGCCCCAGCATTTT.

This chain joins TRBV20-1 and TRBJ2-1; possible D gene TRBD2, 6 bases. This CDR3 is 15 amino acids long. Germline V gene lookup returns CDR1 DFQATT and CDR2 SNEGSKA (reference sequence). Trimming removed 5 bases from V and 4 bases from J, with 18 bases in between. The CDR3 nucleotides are TGCAGTGCTTTAATAGCGGAAGGGCTTTACAATGAGCAGTTCTTC. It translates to CSALIAEGLYNEQFF.

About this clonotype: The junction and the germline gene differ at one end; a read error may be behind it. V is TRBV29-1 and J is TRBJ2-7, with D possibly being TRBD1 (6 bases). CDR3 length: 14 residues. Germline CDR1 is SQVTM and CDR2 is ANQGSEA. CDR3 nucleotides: TGTAGCGTGACCCGGGTAGGGGGTGCCTACGAGCAGTACTTC. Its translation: CSVTRVGGAYEQYF.

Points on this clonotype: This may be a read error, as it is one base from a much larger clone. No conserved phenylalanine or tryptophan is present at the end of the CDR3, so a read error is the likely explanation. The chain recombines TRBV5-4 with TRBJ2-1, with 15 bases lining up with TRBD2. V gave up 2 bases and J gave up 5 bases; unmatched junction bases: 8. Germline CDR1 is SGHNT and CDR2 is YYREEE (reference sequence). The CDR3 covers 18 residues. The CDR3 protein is CASSLTGTSGRIHNEQFL. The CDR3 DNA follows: TGTGCCAGCAGCTTAACTGGGACTAGCGGGAGGATTCACAATGAGCAGTTCCTC.

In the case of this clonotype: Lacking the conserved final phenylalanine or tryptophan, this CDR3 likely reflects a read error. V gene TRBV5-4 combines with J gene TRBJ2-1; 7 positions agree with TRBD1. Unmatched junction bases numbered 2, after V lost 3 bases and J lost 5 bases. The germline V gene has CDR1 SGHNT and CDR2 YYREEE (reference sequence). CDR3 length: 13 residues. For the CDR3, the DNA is TGTGCCAGCAGCTATACAGGGGACAATGAGCAGTTCTCC. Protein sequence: CASSYTGDNEQFS.

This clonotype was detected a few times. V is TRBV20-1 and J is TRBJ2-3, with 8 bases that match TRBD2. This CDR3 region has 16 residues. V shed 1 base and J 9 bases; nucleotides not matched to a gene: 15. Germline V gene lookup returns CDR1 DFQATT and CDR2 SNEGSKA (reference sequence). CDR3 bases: TGCAGTGCTAGAGGTCGGGGGGGTACAACGAGGGGGACGCAGTATTTT. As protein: CSARGRGGTTRGTQYF.

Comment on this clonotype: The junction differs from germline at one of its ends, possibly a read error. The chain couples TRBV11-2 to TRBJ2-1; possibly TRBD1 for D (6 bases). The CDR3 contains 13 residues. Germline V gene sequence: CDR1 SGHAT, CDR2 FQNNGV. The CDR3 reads CASSFTGFNEQLF. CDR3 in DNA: TGTGCCAGCAGCTTTACAGGGTTCAATGAGCAACTCTTC.

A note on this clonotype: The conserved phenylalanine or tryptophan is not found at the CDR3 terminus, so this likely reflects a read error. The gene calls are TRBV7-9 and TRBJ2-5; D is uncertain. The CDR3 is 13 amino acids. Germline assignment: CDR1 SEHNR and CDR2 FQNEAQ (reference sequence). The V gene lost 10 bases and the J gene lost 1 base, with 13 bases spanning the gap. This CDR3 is CANTNPFQETQYL. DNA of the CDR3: TGTGCCAACACCAACCCTTTCCAAGAGACCCAGTACCTC.

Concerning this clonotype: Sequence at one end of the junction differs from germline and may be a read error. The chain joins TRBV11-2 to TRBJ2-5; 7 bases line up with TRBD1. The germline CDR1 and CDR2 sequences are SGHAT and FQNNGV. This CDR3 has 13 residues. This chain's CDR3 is CAGSPTGEETQYF. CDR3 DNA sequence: TGTGCCGGCAGCCCTACAGGGGAGGAGACCCAGTACTTC.

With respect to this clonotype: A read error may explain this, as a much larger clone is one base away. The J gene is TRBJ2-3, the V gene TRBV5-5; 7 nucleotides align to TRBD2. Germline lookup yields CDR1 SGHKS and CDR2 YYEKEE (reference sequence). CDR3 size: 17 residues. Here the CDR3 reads CASSLRASGDYTDTHYF. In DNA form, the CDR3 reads TGTGCCAGCAGCTTGAGGGCTAGCGGCGACTACACAGATACGCACTATTTT.

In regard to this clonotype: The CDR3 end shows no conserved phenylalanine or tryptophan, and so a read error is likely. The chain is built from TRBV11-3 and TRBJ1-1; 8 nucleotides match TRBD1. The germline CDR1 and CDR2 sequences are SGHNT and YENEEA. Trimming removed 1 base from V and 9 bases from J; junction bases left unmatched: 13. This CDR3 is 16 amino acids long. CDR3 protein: CASSLGRDRLGHQAFC. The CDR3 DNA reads TGTGCCAGCAGCTTAGGCCGGGACAGGCTGGGCCACCAAGCTTTCTGT.

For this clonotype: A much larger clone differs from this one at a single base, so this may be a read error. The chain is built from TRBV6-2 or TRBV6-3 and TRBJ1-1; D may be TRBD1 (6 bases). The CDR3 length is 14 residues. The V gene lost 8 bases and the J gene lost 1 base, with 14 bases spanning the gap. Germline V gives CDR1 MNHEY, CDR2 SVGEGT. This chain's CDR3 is CASLSTDRNTEAFF. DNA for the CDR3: TGTGCCAGCCTCTCCACGGACAGGAACACTGAAGCTTTCTTT.

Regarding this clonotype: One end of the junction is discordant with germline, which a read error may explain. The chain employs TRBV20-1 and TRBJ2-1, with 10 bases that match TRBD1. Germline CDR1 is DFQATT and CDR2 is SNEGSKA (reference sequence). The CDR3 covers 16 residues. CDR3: CIAILVFRDRGREQFF. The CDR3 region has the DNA TGCATTGCTATCCTCGTTTTCCGGGACAGGGGCCGGGAGCAGTTCTTC.

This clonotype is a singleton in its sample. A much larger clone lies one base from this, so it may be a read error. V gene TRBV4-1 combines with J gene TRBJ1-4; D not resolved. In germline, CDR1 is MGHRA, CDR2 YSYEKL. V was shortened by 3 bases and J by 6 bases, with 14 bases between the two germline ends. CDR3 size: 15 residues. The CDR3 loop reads CASSQLAGYYEKLFF. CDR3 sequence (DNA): TGCGCCAGCAGCCAGCTGGCGGGGTATTATGAAAAACTGTTTTTT.

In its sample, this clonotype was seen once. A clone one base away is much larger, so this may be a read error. Written as DNA, the CDR3 is TGCAGCGTCCGATCGACAGGGACTACCAAAGATACGCAGTATTTT. This encodes CSVRSTGTTKDTQYF. The chain recombines TRBV29-1 with TRBJ2-3, with D possibly being TRBD1 or TRBD2 (7 bases each). This CDR3 has 15 amino acids. Looked up from germline, CDR1 is SQVTM and CDR2 is ANQGSEA. Between the trimmed V and J ends, which lost 6 bases and 5 bases, there was a span of 21 bases.

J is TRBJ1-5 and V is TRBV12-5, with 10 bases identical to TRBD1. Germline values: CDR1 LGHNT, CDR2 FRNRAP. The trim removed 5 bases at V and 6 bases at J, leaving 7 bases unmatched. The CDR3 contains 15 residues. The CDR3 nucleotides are TGTGCTAGTGGTCAAGGGACAGGGGAGGGTCAGCCCCAGCATTTT. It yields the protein CASGQGTGEGQPQHF.

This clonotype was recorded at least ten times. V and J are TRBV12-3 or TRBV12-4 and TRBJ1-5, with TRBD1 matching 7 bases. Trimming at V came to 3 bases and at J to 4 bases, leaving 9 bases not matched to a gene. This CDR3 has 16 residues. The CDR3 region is CASSFLQGVRNQPQHF. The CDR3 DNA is TGTGCCAGCAGTTTTCTGCAGGGGGTTCGGAATCAGCCCCAGCATTTT.

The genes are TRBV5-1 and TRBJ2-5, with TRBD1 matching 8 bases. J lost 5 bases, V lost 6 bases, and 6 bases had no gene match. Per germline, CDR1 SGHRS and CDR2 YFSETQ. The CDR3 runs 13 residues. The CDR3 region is CASTQGALETQYF. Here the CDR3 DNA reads TGCGCCAGCACCCAGGGGGCGTTGGAGACCCAGTACTTC.

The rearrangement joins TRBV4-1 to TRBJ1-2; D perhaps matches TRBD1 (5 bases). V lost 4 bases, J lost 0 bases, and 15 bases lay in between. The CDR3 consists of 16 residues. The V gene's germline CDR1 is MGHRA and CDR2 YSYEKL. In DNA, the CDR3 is TGCGCCAGCAGCCCCCGGCGGGGGGAAACTAACTATGGCTACACCTTC. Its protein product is CASSPRRGETNYGYTF.

CDR3 loop: CASSFYGSMNPYEQYF. Written as DNA, the CDR3 is TGTGCCAGCAGCTTTTACGGAAGTATGAATCCCTACGAGCAGTACTTC. The genes are TRBV13 and TRBJ2-7; no reliable D call. Germline V gene data show CDR1 as PRHDT and CDR2 as FYEKMQ (reference sequence). The CDR3 has 16 amino acids. V lost 3 bases and J 2 bases, leaving 17 bases between the germline ends. Full variable domain (missing parts from reference TRBV13 and TRBJ2-7): AAGVIQSPRHLIKEKRETATLKCYPIPRHDTVYWYQQGPGQDPQFLISFYEKMQSDKGSIPDRFSAQQFSDYHSELNMSSLELGDSALYFCASSFYGSMNPYEQYFGPGTRLTVT.

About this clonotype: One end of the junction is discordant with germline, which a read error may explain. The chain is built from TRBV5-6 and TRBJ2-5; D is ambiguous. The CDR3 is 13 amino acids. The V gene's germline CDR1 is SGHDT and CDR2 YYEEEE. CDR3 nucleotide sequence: TGTACCAGCAACTTTTCCCCTCAAGAGACCCAGTACTTC. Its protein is CTSNFSPQETQYF.